This paragraph reports one TCR beta chain. Its antigen remains undetermined. The sample holds no much larger clone one base away, and base qualities are not on file. The data were taken from a study of shared clonotypes between healthy human individuals (dated by TCRdb to about 2020). Turning to the overall study: The cohort comprised two women and three men aged 18 to 49 years. To estimate repertoire size and how much clonotype sharing occurs between individuals, the study deeply sequenced the blood TCR repertoires of about 5 healthy adults. Each donor's leukapheresis produced roughly between roughly 0.85 and 9 billion PBMCs. To increase sequencing depth and limit assay-specific biases, different laboratories used diverse techniques to prepare libraries and sequence TCR repertoires.

Using the deep immunoSEQ assay, multiplex PCR amplified TCR CDR3 regions from genomic DNA. Genomic DNA extracted from each cell subset was distributed evenly over all wells of several immunoSEQ 96-well plates, and each plate served as one replicate. For unsorted PBMC, roughly 0.3 ug of genomic DNA, equivalent to around 33,000 T cell genomes, went into each replicate PCR. Ten immunoSEQ deep assay plates were used to sequence unsorted PBMC genomic DNA. Purified libraries were quantified with a Qubit 3.0 fluorometer, sized on a Bioanalyzer 2100, and re-quantified with the KAPA Library Quantification kit. A separate single-read 150-cycle Illumina NextSeq 550 flow cell was used to sequence each immunoSEQ 96-well plate. The study's own analysis went as follows. Because only junctional sequences without quality scores were contained in the immunoSEQ output, filtering matching that applied to full-length reads could not be performed. Sequences were annotated with PyIR, a Python wrapper for IgBLAST v1.9, and V/J genes and CDR3 were assigned using IMGT germline references. Reads were removed for weak V/J assignments (E-value above 1e-6), missing CDR3, stop codons, out-of-frame junctions, or ambiguous translated residues. V3J clonotypes were defined by identical inferred V gene, J gene, and CDR3 amino acid sequence. Percentage overlap between repertoires was computed as shared unique clonotypes divided by the size of the smaller repertoire. Repertoire richness was assessed with RTK rarefaction, the Chao1 estimator, and Recon v2.1 estimates of unobserved clonotypes. TCRdb carries this immuneACCESS record with in-frame sequences only. Its versions omit some clonotypes, under half of them owing to an unresolved V gene in the studies checked, with the rest unexplained. V and J calls plus clone size are reproduced from that table; the DNA served to infer D and trimming. The sample table contains around 430,000 clones; only one count was recorded for around 75% of them. The ten largest clones add up to approximately 13% of the sample.

General findings and caveats noted by the study authors: Because the study included a small number of donors, the genetic and exposure-history diversity represented was limited. Only blood was sampled, and tissue TCR repertoires likely differ from those in blood. Based on pairwise subsampling, the degree of clonotype sharing among donors was expected to be affected by sequencing depth.

The donors were healthy, HIV-negative adults with no recently reported acute infections or vaccinations. All donors were Caucasian adults living in Nashville, Tennessee, USA. For unsorted samples, tens of millions of PBMCs were counted, and genomic DNA was extracted using the QIAamp DNA Blood Mini kit. Blood was collected by leukapheresis, and PBMCs were isolated by Ficoll-Histopaque density gradient centrifugation and then cryopreserved in liquid nitrogen vapor phase. The clonotype was recovered from a middle-aged woman in good health. Some clones in this sample may be carry-over from other donors' samples. Sequencing input: PBMCs.

The DNA sequence is given as TGTGCCAGTAGTATGGAGGGCACAGATACGCAGTATTTT. It is translated as CASSMEGTDTQYF. The rearrangement combines TRBV19 with TRBJ2-3, with TRBD2 as a weak D call on 5 bases. For CDR1 and CDR2, the germline V gene (reference sequence) lists LNHDA and SQIVND. The CDR3 holds 13 amino acids from the cysteine to the phenylalanine. The kept DNA is CDR3 alone, 39 bases in frame from the first base. V is clipped by 3 bases and J by 1 base, and the sequence between their germline boundaries is 5 bases long.